This TCR beta chain was observed in a study of cytomegalovirus exposure and HLA in healthy donors. Findings and limits, study-wide: A later analysis showed that HLA-associated TCR beta chains had undergone more clonal expansion than equally common others. Later genetic work tied a missense DCLRE1C variant to beta-chain V and J trimming. An observed cluster of highly shared sequence variants was recorded as a likely sequencing artifact.

The PCR made use of 60 Vbeta and 13 Jbeta primers. Original handling: Counted up in a later analysis, unique TCR beta chains came to about 80 million, with around 9.9 million shared. TCRdb's table, derived via immunoSEQ multiplex PCR, lists solely in-frame clones and lacks some. V and J calls plus clone size are reproduced from that table; the DNA served to infer D and trimming. Its clone listing holds about 49,000 clones. Comment on this clone: Its antigen is as yet unknown.

The origin of this receptor is a man aged 18 to 30 in good health and CMV-seropositive. Sequencing was done on a sample of PBMCs.

The chain's CDR3 is CAWSVIVTDTQYF. The CDR3 DNA is TGTGCCTGGAGTGTTATCGTCACAGATACGCAGTATTTT. V is TRBV30 and J is TRBJ2-3, with D uncertain. The germline gives CDR1 GTSNPN, CDR2 SVGIG (reference sequence). The CDR3 has 13 amino acids. V was clipped by 0 bases and J by 2 bases, with 6 bases between them.